This section outlines one T cell receptor (beta chain) sequence together with its context. This clonotype has a count of ten or more. Its target antigen remains unknown. Per-nucleotide qualities are absent, and no much larger clonotype sits a single base away. cDNA was synthesized by template-switch 5'RACE using a primer with a 10-nucleotide random unique molecular identifier that tagged each TCR transcript. Over 180 million TCR-beta sequences, covering 15-18 subjects, were produced in each sequencing run. The RNeasy kit was used to extract total RNA. The KAPA Real-time Library Amplification kit was used to amplify TCR-beta VDJ regions with primers targeting the TCR constant region and the 5'RACE anchor. A first PCR added sample indexes and Illumina adaptors, after which a second PCR increased the library yield. The roughly 650 bp TCR product was size-selected on a 2% E-gel SizeSelection system after Ampure bead purification. Library quality was checked on a Bioanalyzer, concentration was measured with Qubit, and libraries were quantified with the Kapa Library Quantification kit before pooling. Libraries were sequenced paired-end 2 x 150 bp on an Illumina HiSeq 2500. To increase sequence diversity, roughly 24-32% phiX was spiked into each library pool. In the source study's methods: The quality-filtered reads were processed with the UMI-based MiGEC pipeline, whose error correction step removed more than 75% of the raw TCR sequences. IMGT germline references were used for aligning VDJ genes, and each clonotype was defined as a unique CDR3 amino acid sequence together with its V-J genes. Clonal expansion, Shannon diversity and CDR3 relatedness were evaluated with VDJtools (CalcPairwiseDistances, ClusterSamples), while phylogenetic trees were built in CLCbio workbench. Using coefficient-of-variation modelling across technical triplicates, the study counted a clone as expanded if it had at least 8 unique UMIs. The public reads were reanalyzed by TCRdb: fastp trimming at Q25, MiXCR alignment, in-frame beta chains only. Each entry merges the rows of one CDR3 protein and shows their most common DNA and genes. The V and J calls reflect TCRdb's pipeline rather than the authors' work. This sample has 20,000 to 30,000 distinct CDR3 sequences in its table, and 2% to 2.5% of those were observed once. The ten largest clones add up to around 2.5% of the sample.

This sample is drawn from a study of neurological immune-mediated disorders (dated 2019 in TCRdb). Describing the broader study: Among the approximately 35 multiple sclerosis patients, relapsing-remitting MS was present in some 30 and secondary progressive MS was present in 3. Using UMI-based sequencing, the study compared peripheral blood TCR-beta repertoires from patients with HTLV-I-associated myelopathy (HAM/TSP), patients with multiple sclerosis, and healthy controls. Alongside PBMC samples, the set of some 98 TCR-beta libraries contained longitudinal samples, technical triplicates, and paired CD4+ and CD8+ T-cell subsets that had been sorted. The cohort was made up of approximately 65 subjects, consisting of 15 or so HAM/TSP patients, roughly 35 multiple sclerosis patients and about 20 healthy controls.

Broad study findings and their caveats: Expanded clones from different subjects shared no identical CDR3 amino acid sequences, which suggests that TCR-beta repertoires were private in all groups. The MS cluster was not associated with any clinical or MRI features, and the authors stated that larger cohorts are needed. The highest TCR clonal expansion was observed in HAM/TSP patients, whereas the lowest was observed in MS patients, even when compared with healthy controls. Repertoires from 18 of 34 MS patients were grouped by phylogenetic analysis into a cluster of related CDR3 sequences, suggesting a possible repertoire-level signature.

Reading from cysteine to phenylalanine, the CDR3 counts 15 amino acids. The kept DNA is CDR3 alone, 45 bases in frame from the first base. V sheds 6 bases and J sheds 6 bases, leaving 17 bases between their ends. Unsorted PBMC libraries were generated from 2 million PBMCs stored in RNAlater at -80 °C until RNA extraction. The multiple sclerosis patients were enrolled in a US clinical protocol that evaluated disease progression with magnetic resonance imaging. Peripheral blood was subjected to Ficoll-Hypaque density gradient centrifugation to isolate PBMCs, which were then cryopreserved in liquid nitrogen.

This TCR derives from a woman between 50 and 59 years old with multiple sclerosis. Sequencing was done on a sample of PBMCs. Recombination connected TRBV12-3 or TRBV12-4 to TRBJ2-2; TRBD2 is a possible D gene, resting on 7 matching bases. CDR3 loop: CASSIPQGGPGELFF. In nucleotides, the sequence is TGTGCCAGCAGCATTCCACAGGGAGGGCCCGGGGAGCTGTTTTTT.